The clone carrying this T cell receptor (beta chain) occurred many times. Its antigen remains unidentified. MiXCR, run by TCRdb on the reads, gives a single entry per CDR3 protein. The sample lists 600,000 to 800,000 distinct CDR3 sequences, 20% to 30% seen once, with less than 10% in the top ten. The record originates from a study of T cell repertoires in cytomegalovirus infection. Study information: Both CMV infection and a matching HLA type were indicated by public TCR beta signatures. Broader study findings: Frequencies of public TCR beta families were cumulated, and this identified carriers of CMV plus the relevant HLA. HLA-C-restricted CMV-specific TCR beta clonotypes were dominant in the ex vivo response.

From germline, CDR1 is SGHNT and CDR2 YYREEE (reference sequence). Trimming cost V 4 bases and J 1 base; bases outside gene matches: 1. The CDR3 has 14 residues. This rearrangement joins TRBV5-4 to TRBJ2-2; 7 bases agree with TRBD1. Material for sequencing was CD8+ T cells from PBMCs. This clonotype originated in a human donor in good health (CMV status not recorded). Some clones in this sample may be carry-over from other donors' samples. As DNA, the CDR3 is TGTGCCAGCAGCCACAGGGGGAACACCGGGGAGCTGTTTTTT. Protein: CASSHRGNTGELFF.